The 9 T cell receptor beta chains presented below share a single source sample, sequenced in a study of blood T cell repertoires in COVID-19. Measured with immunoSEQ multiplex PCR; TCRdb has only the in-frame clones, and not every one. The sample carries 220,000 or so clones, roughly 84% recorded once. Sequenced: peripheral blood. Every receptor here comes from a woman at least 80 years old with acute or convalescent COVID-19.

This clone was counted a single time. The J gene is TRBJ2-7, the V gene TRBV3-1 (or the pseudogene TRBV3-2); maybe TRBD2 (5 bases). Looked up from germline, CDR1 is LGHDT and CDR2 is YNNKEL (reference sequence). Deletions cut 0 bases from V and 6 bases from J, with 9 bases between. The CDR3 covers 13 residues. As DNA, the CDR3 is TGTGCCAGCAGCCAAGATCGGGGAATCGAGCAGTACTTC. It yields the protein CASSQDRGIEQYF.

The J gene is TRBJ1-1, the V gene TRBV28; 7 bases map to TRBD1. Trimming at V came to 6 bases and at J to 4 bases, leaving 11 bases not matched to a gene. The CDR3 totals 15 residues. The germline CDR1 and CDR2 sequences are MDHEN and SYDVKM. The CDR3 reads CASRSGVGGRTEAFF. CDR3 coding DNA: TGTGCCAGCAGGTCCGGGGTAGGGGGCCGCACTGAAGCTTTCTTT.

The V gene is TRBV18, the J gene TRBJ1-1; 10 bases agree with TRBD1. V lost 2 bases, J lost 6 bases, and 6 bases stayed unmatched. The CDR3 extends over 15 amino acids. Germline V lookup: CDR1 KGHSH, CDR2 LQKENI. This chain's CDR3 is CASSPMTGGAAEAFF. The CDR3 DNA is TGTGCCAGCTCACCAATGACAGGGGGCGCAGCTGAAGCTTTCTTT.

The DNA of the CDR3 is TGTGCCAGCTCCCGGACCCCCGGGACAGAGAACACTGAAGCTTTCTTT. Translation: CASSRTPGTENTEAFF. V is TRBV19 and J is TRBJ1-1, with 7 bases lining up with TRBD1. Germline V CDR1 and CDR2: LNHDA, SQIVND (reference sequence). J gave up 1 base and V 9 bases, and 14 bases lay outside the gene matches. The length of the CDR3 is 16 residues.

This chain links TRBV19 with TRBJ2-2, with 12 bases that match TRBD1. Germline CDR1 LNHDA, CDR2 SQIVND (reference sequence). This CDR3 has 16 residues. J gave up 5 bases and V 4 bases, and 5 bases lay outside the gene matches. The CDR3 bases are TGTGCCAGTAGTAAGGGACAGGGGGCAGGGACCGGGGAGCTGTTTTTT. This codes for CASSKGQGAGTGELFF. The full variable domain, its missing parts supplied by reference TRBV19 and TRBJ2-2, is DGGITQSPKYLFRKEGQNVTLSCEQNLNHDAMYWYRQDPGQGLRLIYYSQIVNDFQKGDIAEGYSVSREKKESFPLTVTSAQKNPTAFYLCASSKGQGAGTGELFFGEGSRLTVL.

This chain uses TRBV2 with TRBJ1-1, with TRBD1 matching 7 bases. The CDR3 consists of 15 residues. J was trimmed by 0 bases and V by 7 bases; bases with no gene match: 8. The germline gives CDR1 SNHLY, CDR2 FYNNEI. CDR3 DNA sequence: TGTGCCAGCACGGGGGACAGCAGATTGAACACTGAAGCTTTCTTT. Translation: CASTGDSRLNTEAFF.

V gene TRBV7-2 combines with J gene TRBJ1-5; the D gene is possibly TRBD1 (5 bases). In germline, CDR1 is SGHTA, CDR2 FQGNSA. V was cut by 3 bases and J by 1 base, with 10 bases left in between. This CDR3 contains 15 residues. CDR3 in DNA: TGTGCCAGCAGCTTTACAGGAGAAAGCAATCAGCCCCAGCATTTT. Translated, it gives CASSFTGESNQPQHF.

This rearrangement joins TRBV7-6 to TRBJ2-1; TRBD1 aligns across 8 bases. The CDR3 covers 13 residues. Looked up from germline, CDR1 is SGHVS and CDR2 is FNYEAQ. After removal of 1 base from V and 7 bases from J, the junction contained 0 bases not matched to a gene. Here the CDR3 reads CASSLDRGNEQFF. CDR3 nucleotides: TGTGCCAGCAGCTTAGACAGGGGGAATGAGCAGTTCTTC.

This chain uses TRBV20-1 with TRBJ2-1; 11 bases line up with TRBD2. J gave up 6 bases and V 3 bases, and 13 bases lay outside the gene matches. Germline CDR1 and CDR2: DFQATT and SNEGSKA (reference sequence). The CDR3 contains 17 residues. CDR3 sequence: CSASDDSGGAYFNEQFF. CDR3 DNA: TGCAGTGCTAGTGACGATAGCGGGGGGGCATATTTCAATGAGCAGTTCTTC.